This TCR beta chain stems from a study of shared clonotypes between healthy human individuals. Study findings and constraints: The study sampled only blood, and tissue repertoires likely differ.

Data came from immunoSEQ multiplex PCR; TCRdb stores just in-frame clones and leaves some out. The sample records over 850,000 clones, approximately 80% being singletons. The V gene's germline CDR1 is MDHEN and CDR2 SYDVKM. The CDR3 is 13 amino acids. V lost 4 bases and J 4 bases, leaving 10 bases between the germline ends. A word on this clone: Its antigen is not identified.

Sequenced material: memory CD4+ T cells from PBMCs. Subset specified: CD45RA-negative fraction. The rearrangement uses TRBV28 and TRBJ1-2, with unresolved D. The source is a man aged 18 to 29 in good health. Some clones in this sample may be carry-over from other donors' samples. Here the CDR3 reads CASSWAQFYGYTF. As DNA, the CDR3 is TGTGCCAGCAGTTGGGCCCAGTTCTATGGCTACACCTTC.